The present T cell receptor (beta chain) was sequenced within a study of molecular identifiers for immune sequencing clone quantification. Overall study: The replicates split RNA from around 18,000 or 91,000 naive CD8 cells five ways and sequenced four.

Study results and limitations: Spiked Jurkat TCR RNA equivalent to one cell was reportedly detectable in around 980,000 naive cells.

The use of previously described methods and listed TCR primers produced the bulk TCR libraries. In TCRdb, the PCR reads were re-called with MiXCR into one record per CDR3 protein. Of roughly 630,000 distinct CDR3 sequences in the sample, about 25% were seen once. Trimming took off 3 bases at V and 6 bases at J, with 6 bases between the two ends. This CDR3 spans 11 amino acids. Germline values: CDR1 MDHEN, CDR2 SYDVKM. This clonotype was seen many times. Its antigen is undetermined. Sequenced material: naive CD8+ T cells from blood, with Jurkat cell RNA spiked in. Subset specified: FACS-sorted CD8+CD4-CCR7+CD45RA+ naive T cells. This TCR was sampled from a human donor in good health. Some libraries in this study had Jurkat cell RNA spiked in. V is TRBV28 and J is TRBJ2-7; D unresolved. CDR3 DNA: TGTGCCAGCAGTTTTCCCGGCGAGCAGTACTTC. It yields the protein CASSFPGEQYF.